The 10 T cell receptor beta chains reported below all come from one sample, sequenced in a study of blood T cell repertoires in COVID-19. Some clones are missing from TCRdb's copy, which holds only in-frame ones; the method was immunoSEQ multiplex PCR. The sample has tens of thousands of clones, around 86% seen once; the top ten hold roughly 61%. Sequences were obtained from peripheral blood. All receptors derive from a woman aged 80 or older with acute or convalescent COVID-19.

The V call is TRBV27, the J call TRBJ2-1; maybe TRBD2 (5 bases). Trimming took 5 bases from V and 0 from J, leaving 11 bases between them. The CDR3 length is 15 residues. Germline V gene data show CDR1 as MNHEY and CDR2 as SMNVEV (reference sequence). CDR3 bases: TGTGCCAGCAGTAGCTTGGGGAGCTCCTACAATGAGCAGTTCTTC. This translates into CASSSLGSSYNEQFF.

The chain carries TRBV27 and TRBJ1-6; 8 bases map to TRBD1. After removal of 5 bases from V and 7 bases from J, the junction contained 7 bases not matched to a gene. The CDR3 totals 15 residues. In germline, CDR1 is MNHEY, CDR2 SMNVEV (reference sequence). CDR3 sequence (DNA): TGTGCCAGCAGTCCGGGACAGGTCTGGAATTCACCCCTCCACTTT. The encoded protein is CASSPGQVWNSPLHF.

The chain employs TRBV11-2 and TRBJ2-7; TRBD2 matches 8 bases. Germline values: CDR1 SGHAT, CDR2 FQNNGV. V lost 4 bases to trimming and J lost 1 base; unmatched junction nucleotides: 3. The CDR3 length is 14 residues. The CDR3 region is CASSSGTRSYEQYF. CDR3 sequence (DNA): TGTGCCAGCAGCTCCGGGACTAGGTCCTACGAGCAGTACTTC.

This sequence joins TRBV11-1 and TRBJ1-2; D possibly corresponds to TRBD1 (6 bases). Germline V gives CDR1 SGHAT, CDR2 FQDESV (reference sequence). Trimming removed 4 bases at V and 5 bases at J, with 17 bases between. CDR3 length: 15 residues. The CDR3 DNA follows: TGTGCCAGCAGCTCTAAACCCGGGACAACTTATGGCTACACCTTC. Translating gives CASSSKPGTTYGYTF.

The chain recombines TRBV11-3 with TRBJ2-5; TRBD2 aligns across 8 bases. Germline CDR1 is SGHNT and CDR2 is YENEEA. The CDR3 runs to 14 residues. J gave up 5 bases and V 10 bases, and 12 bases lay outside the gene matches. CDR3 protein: CATSRGLVSETQYF. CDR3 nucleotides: TGTGCCACCTCAAGGGGACTAGTGTCGGAGACCCAGTACTTC.

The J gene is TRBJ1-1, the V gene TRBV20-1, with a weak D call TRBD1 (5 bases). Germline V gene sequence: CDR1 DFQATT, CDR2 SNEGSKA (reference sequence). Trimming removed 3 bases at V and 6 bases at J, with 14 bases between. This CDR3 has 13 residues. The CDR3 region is CSASRGDFPEAFF. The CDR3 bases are TGCAGTGCTAGTCGTGGGGACTTCCCTGAAGCTTTCTTT.

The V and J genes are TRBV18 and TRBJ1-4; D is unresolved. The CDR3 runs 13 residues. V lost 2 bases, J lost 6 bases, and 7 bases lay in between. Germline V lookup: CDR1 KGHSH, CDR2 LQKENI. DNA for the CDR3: TGTGCCAGCTCACCAAACATGGATGAAAAACTGTTTTTT. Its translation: CASSPNMDEKLFF. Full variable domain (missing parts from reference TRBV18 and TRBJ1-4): NAGVMQNPRHLVRRRGQEARLRCSPMKGHSHVYWYRQLPEEGLKFMVYLQKENIIDESGMPKERFSAEFPKEGPSILRIQQVVRGDSAAYFCASSPNMDEKLFFGSGTQLSVL.

This CDR3 reads CASSLALRETQYF. CDR3 sequence (DNA): TGTGCCAGCAGCCTGGCCCTCCGAGAGACCCAGTACTTC. The gene calls are TRBV5-4 and TRBJ2-5; D remains ambiguous. Per germline, CDR1 SGHNT and CDR2 YYREEE (reference sequence). The CDR3 is 13 residues long. V was shortened by 4 bases and J by 4 bases, with 11 bases between the two germline ends.

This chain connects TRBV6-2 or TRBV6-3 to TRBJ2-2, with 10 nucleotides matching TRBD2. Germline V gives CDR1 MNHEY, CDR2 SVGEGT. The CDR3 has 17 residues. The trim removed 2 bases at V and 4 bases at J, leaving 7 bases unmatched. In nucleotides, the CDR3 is TGTGCCAGCAGTTACATCAGCGGGAGGGCGGCCACCGGGGAGCTGTTTTTT. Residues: CASSYISGRAATGELFF.

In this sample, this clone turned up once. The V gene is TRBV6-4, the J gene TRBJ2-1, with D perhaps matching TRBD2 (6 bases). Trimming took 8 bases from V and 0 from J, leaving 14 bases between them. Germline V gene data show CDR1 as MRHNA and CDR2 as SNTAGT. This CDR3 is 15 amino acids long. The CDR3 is CASSHSGVSYNEQFF. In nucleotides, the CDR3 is TGTGCCAGCTCTCATTCGGGGGTCTCCTACAATGAGCAGTTCTTC.